This T cell receptor (beta chain) was observed in a study of Graves' ophthalmopathy and Graves' hyperthyroidism. This clonotype was observed a handful of times. Amplification of the TCR beta CDR3 regions used RNA transcripts (as template). HTBI primers were employed in first-round RT-PCR, then a second-round multiplex PCR followed. MiXCR, run by TCRdb on the multiplex PCR reads, gives a single entry per CDR3 protein. This sample carries over a million distinct CDR3 sequences, 35% to 40% of them seen once, and the ten largest clones take roughly 10%. The CDR3 spans 17 residues. Germline loops: CDR1 LNHDA, CDR2 SQIVND (reference sequence). The V gene lost 7 bases and the J gene lost 0 bases, with 18 bases spanning the gap.

The gene calls are TRBV19 and TRBJ2-2; tentatively, D is TRBD1 or TRBD2 (7 bases each). This sequence was found in an adult man with Graves' hyperthyroidism. The sample was peripheral blood or thyroid tissue (not recorded which). CDR3 sequence (DNA): TGTGCCAGTACCCTCAGGGAGGGGACAGCGAACACCGGGGAGCTGTTTTTT. Amino acids: CASTLREGTANTGELFF. Drawing the rest from reference TRBV19 and TRBJ2-2, the complete variable domain is DGGITQSPKYLFRKEGQNVTLSCEQNLNHDAMYWYRQDPGQGLRLIYYSQIVNDFQKGDIAEGYSVSREKKESFPLTVTSAQKNPTAFYLCASTLREGTANTGELFFGEGSRLTVL.